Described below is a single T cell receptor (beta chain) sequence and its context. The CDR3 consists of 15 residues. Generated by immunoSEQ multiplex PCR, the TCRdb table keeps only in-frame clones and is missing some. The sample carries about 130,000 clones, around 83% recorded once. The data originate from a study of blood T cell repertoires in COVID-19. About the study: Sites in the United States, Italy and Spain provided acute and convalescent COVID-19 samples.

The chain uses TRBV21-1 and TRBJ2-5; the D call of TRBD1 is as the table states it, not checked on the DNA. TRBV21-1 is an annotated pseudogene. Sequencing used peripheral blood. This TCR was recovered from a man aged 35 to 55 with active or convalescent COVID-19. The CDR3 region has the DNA TGTGCCAGCATAATTGTGGCAGGAACGAATGAGACCCAGTACTTC. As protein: CASIIVAGTNETQYF.